The present TCR beta chain was sequenced within a study of metastatic and nonmetastatic thyroid tumors (TCRdb year 2020). In the study overall: Repertoires from peripheral blood and from tumor or nodule tissue samples of malignant and benign thyroid patients were compared.

This clone was detected a few times. Its antigen remains unidentified. An end of the junction differs from the germline gene, which may be a read error. The study at large found these results: In both blood and tumor samples, TCR beta diversity was reported to be significantly higher in malignant tumors than in benign nodules.

No patient had received any treatment before thyroid surgery. The study retrospectively analysed patient clinical samples collected from about 2011 to 2018 using T-cell receptor beta sequencing. From the cysteine up to the phenylalanine, the CDR3 has a length of 13 residues. The entry retains the CDR3 DNA only, 39 bases that are in frame from base 1. CDR1 is given as SNHLY and CDR2 as FYNNEI, both from the germline V gene. Receptors were amplified or captured by PCR. The instrument given in TCRdb is Illumina HiSeq 4000. The TCR beta-chain CDR3 region of each patient was profiled by high-throughput sequencing. In the authors' own workflow: CDR3 differences across clinicopathological groups were used to build a classifier for discriminating distant-metastatic papillary thyroid cancer patients. To measure repertoire diversity the researchers used the Shannon index, while the Morisita-Horn index served to gauge how similar the tumor and blood repertoires were. The raw public data were reprocessed by TCRdb itself: fastp quality trimming at Q25, MiXCR clonotype calling, in-frame beta chains only. These V and J calls are TCRdb output, not the study's own analysis. The sample table contains approximately 38,000 clones; only one count was recorded for about 26% of them. The biggest ten clones account for roughly a tenth of the sample.

The clonotype comes from a male donor with papillary thyroid cancer or a benign thyroid nodule (not recorded which). Some clones in this sample may be carry-over from other donors' samples. Sample: blood. The sequence is built from TRBV2 and TRBJ1-2; no D segment can be confidently identified. Here the CDR3 is given as CASSITWIRGCNF. The sequenced DNA is TGTGCCAGCAGTATAACCTGGATACGCGGCTGCAACTTC.